This T cell receptor beta chain comes out of a study of T cells in Graves' hyperthyroidism and ophthalmopathy. The source of the PBMCs was 10 ml of fresh peripheral blood. RNA transcripts served as the template for amplifying TCR beta CDR3 regions. Researchers ran a first-round RT-PCR on the TCR CDR3 using the HTBI primer set. TCRdb ran MiXCR on the multiplex PCR reads and lists one entry per CDR3 protein. The sample has 350,000 to 450,000 distinct CDR3 sequences, around 15% seen once; the top ten hold over 25%. This clonotype occurred a few times. Its antigen is as yet unknown. A read error may account for a junction end that differs from germline. The CDR3 runs to 11 residues. The germline CDR1 and CDR2 sequences are DFQATT and SNEGSKA (reference sequence). Study-level points and caveats: Most expanded thyroid clonotypes above 0.001 recurred in blood.

Sequences were obtained from blood. The TCR originated in a man in his fifties with Graves' ophthalmopathy. The rearrangement joins TRBV20-1 to TRBJ2-5; D gene uncertain. CDR3 nucleotides: TGCAGTGCCCCGCTTCTAGGAGATTCCCACTTC. Protein: CSAPLLGDSHF.